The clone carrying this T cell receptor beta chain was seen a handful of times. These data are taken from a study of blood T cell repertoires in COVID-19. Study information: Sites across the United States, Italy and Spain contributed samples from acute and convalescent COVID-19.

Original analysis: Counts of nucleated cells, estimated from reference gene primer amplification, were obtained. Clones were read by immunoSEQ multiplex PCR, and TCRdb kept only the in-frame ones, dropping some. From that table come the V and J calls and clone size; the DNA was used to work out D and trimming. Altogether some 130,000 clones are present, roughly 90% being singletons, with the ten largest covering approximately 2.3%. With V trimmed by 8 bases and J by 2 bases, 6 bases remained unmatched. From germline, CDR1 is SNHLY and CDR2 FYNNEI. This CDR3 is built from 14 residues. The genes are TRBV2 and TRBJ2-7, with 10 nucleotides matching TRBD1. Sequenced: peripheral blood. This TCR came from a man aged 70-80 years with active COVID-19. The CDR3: CASCRGQGAYEQYF. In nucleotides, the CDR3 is TGTGCCAGCTGCCGTGGACAGGGGGCCTACGAGCAGTACTTC.